This T cell receptor (beta chain) was identified in a study of blood T cells in healthy people across ages. Germline values: CDR1 ENHRY, CDR2 SYGVKD. The V end lost 4 bases, the J end lost 0 bases, and 9 bases lay between the germline ends. The CDR3 runs to 15 residues. With regard to this clonotype: Since a much larger clone is just one base distant, this may be a read error.

A second 7 to 11 cycle PCR used barcoded and J-beta primers. TCRdb recomputed calls from the 5' RACE reads with MiXCR, one row per CDR3 protein. The table shows roughly 2 million distinct CDR3 sequences, with just under 50% occurring only once. The TCR originated in a woman in her forties in good health. The chain couples TRBV10-3 to TRBJ2-2; D unresolved. The sequenced sample consisted of blood. CDR3: CAISVTDSNTGELFF. Written as DNA, the CDR3 is TGTGCCATCAGTGTGACTGATTCGAACACCGGGGAGCTGTTTTTT.